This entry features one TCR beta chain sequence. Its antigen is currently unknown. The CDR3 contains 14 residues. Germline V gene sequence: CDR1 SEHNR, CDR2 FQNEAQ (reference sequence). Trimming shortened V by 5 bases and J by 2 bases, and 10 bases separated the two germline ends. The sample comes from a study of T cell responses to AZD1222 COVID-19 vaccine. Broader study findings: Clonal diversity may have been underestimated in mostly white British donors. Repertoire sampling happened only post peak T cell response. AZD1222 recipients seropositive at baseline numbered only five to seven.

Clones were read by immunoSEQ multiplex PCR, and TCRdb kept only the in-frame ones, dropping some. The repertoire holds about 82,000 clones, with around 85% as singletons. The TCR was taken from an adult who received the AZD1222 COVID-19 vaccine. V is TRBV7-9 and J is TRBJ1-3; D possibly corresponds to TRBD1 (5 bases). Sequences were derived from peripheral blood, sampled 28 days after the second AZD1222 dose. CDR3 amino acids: CASSIQGPGNTIYF. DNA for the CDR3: TGTGCCAGCAGCATCCAGGGCCCTGGAAACACCATATATTTT.